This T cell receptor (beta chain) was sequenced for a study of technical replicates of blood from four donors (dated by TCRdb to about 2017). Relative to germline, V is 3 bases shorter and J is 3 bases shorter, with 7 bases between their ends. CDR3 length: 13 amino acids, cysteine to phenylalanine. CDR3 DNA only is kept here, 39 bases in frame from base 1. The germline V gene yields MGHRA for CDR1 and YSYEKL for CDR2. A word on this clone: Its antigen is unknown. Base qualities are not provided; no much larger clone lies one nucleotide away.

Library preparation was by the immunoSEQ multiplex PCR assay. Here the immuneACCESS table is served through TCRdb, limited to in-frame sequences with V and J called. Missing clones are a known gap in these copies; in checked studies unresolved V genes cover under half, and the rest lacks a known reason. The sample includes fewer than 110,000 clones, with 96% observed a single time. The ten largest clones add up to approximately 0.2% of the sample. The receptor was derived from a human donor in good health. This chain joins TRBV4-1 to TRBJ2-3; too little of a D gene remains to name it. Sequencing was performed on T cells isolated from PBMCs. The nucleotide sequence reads TGCGCCAGCAGCCATCAGAAAACAGATACGCAGTATTTT. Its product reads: CASSHQKTDTQYF.